Sequencing of this T cell receptor beta chain was carried out in a study of beta chain features in type 1 diabetes. The CDR3 sequence is 12 residues long. Germline V lookup: CDR1 SGHDT, CDR2 YYEEEE. V dropped 0 bases and J dropped 6 bases, with 7 bases sitting between them. Expressed TCRB transcripts got sequenced, as all isolated RNA was reverse transcribed. Average reads for naive, central memory and regulatory T cell samples were about 3.6 million. Assay used: immunoSEQ multiplex PCR; TCRdb lists only in-frame clones, some missing. This sample has almost 350,000 clones, with less than 10% found just once. About this clone itself: Its antigen is unidentified.

Study outcomes and limitations: Researchers reported that naive, central memory and Treg TCRB repertoires appeared more similar in patients than in healthy donors. Still unanswered here is whether HLA type influences TCRB rearrangement.

Sorting gave populations that all exceeded 95% purity. Material for sequencing was central memory CD4+ T cells from blood. The clonotype was recovered from a woman aged 18 to 35 in good health. The V gene is TRBV5-6, the J gene TRBJ2-7; D not certain. CDR3 region: CASSLEGFEQYF. The CDR3, as DNA: TGTGCCAGCAGCTTGGAAGGGTTCGAGCAGTACTTC.